One and the same sample provided the 20 T cell receptor beta chains below, sequenced in a study of tissue T cells after allogeneic stem cell transplantation. TCRdb's copy holds only in-frame clones and misses some; the assay was immunoSEQ multiplex PCR. The table lists approximately 1,500 clones, approximately 80% of them singletons. The sequences come from spleen tissue, collected at autopsy. Receptors originate from a male patient aged 35-75 years with steroid-refractory graft-versus-host disease after an allogeneic stem cell transplant. Part of the T cell pool may stem from the graft donor.

J is TRBJ2-2 and V is TRBV29-1, with TRBD2 identical over 11 bases. V shed 6 bases and J 3 bases; nucleotides not matched to a gene: 6. The CDR3 consists of 15 residues. CDR1 is SQVTM and CDR2 is ANQGSEA in the germline V gene. CDR3 region: CSVLLAGGDTGELFF. The CDR3 DNA is TGCAGCGTGCTTCTAGCGGGGGGCGACACCGGGGAGCTGTTTTTT.

The chain is built from TRBV5-4 and TRBJ1-5; a weak D match, TRBD1 (5 bases). Trimming took off 7 bases at V and 2 bases at J, with 16 bases between the two ends. Looked up from germline, CDR1 is SGHNT and CDR2 is YYREEE (reference sequence). This CDR3 is built from 15 residues. CDR3 in amino acids: CASAREGSGNQPQHF. DNA of the CDR3: TGTGCCAGCGCCAGGGAAGGGTCGGGCAATCAGCCCCAGCATTTT.

The rearrangement joins TRBV2 to TRBJ2-7; a possible D gene is TRBD2 (6 bases). The CDR3 covers 13 residues. Deletions cut 10 bases from V and 1 base from J, with 14 bases between. Germline CDR1 reads SNHLY; CDR2 reads FYNNEI. The CDR3 DNA reads as TGTGCCACTGGGGACTTTTCATCCTACGAGCAGTACTTC. It is translated as CATGDFSSYEQYF.

About this clone itself: At one boundary the junction diverges from the germline segment, which might be a read error. The chain joins TRBV6-2 or TRBV6-3 to TRBJ2-2, with 14 bases identical to TRBD2. CDR3 size: 19 residues. The germline V gene has CDR1 MNHEY and CDR2 SVGEGT. The CDR3 reads CASSYSSGLAGENAGELFF. The CDR3 DNA reads as TGTGCCAGCAGTTACTCCTCGGGACTAGCGGGGGAGAACGCCGGGGAGCTGTTTTTT.

The chain is built from TRBV11-1 and TRBJ1-1, with 8 bases lining up with TRBD1. Trimming at V came to 0 bases and at J to 0 bases, leaving 0 bases not matched to a gene. Germline V gives CDR1 SGHAT, CDR2 FQDESV (reference sequence). CDR3 size: 15 residues. The DNA for the CDR3 is TGTGCCAGCAGCTTAGCACAGGGGGTGAACACTGAAGCTTTCTTT. It is translated as CASSLAQGVNTEAFF.

The chain couples TRBV14 to TRBJ1-1, with a possible D match to TRBD1 (5 bases). This CDR3 region has 16 residues. CDR1 is SGHDN and CDR2 is FVKESK in the germline V gene. Trimming pared 4 bases from V and 0 bases from J, leaving 15 bases between. The DNA for the CDR3 is TGTGCCAGCAGCCCCCCGGAAGGGGCCATGAACACTGAAGCTTTCTTT. Its protein product is CASSPPEGAMNTEAFF.

The V and J genes are TRBV27 and TRBJ2-1; 7 bases are a match to TRBD1. The CDR3 runs to 13 residues. V dropped 6 bases and J dropped 8; count of bases not matched to a gene: 7. Germline V gene sequence: CDR1 MNHEY, CDR2 SMNVEV (reference sequence). The CDR3 sequence: CASSLDRDHEQFF. DNA for the CDR3: TGTGCCAGCAGCCTCGACAGGGATCATGAGCAGTTCTTC.

This clone was observed a handful of times. The chain uses TRBV7-9 and TRBJ2-1; the D is unclear. CDR1 and CDR2 from the germline V gene are SEHNR and FQNEAQ (reference sequence). Trimming cost V 7 bases and J 3 bases, with 13 bases left between them. The CDR3 runs 14 residues. CDR3 loop: CASINGTVYNEQFF. The CDR3 DNA follows: TGTGCCAGCATCAACGGTACAGTCTACAATGAGCAGTTCTTC.

V is TRBV7-9 and J is TRBJ1-1; D not certain. This CDR3 region has 12 residues. With 2 bases removed from V and 3 bases from J, the gap between germline ends came to 4 bases. Germline V lookup: CDR1 SEHNR, CDR2 FQNEAQ (reference sequence). This chain's CDR3 is CASSLYHTEAFF. The CDR3 DNA reads TGTGCCAGCAGCTTATACCACACTGAAGCTTTCTTT. Together with reference TRBV7-9 and TRBJ1-1, the CDR3 gives the full variable domain: DTGVSQNPRHKITKRGQNVTFRCDPISEHNRLYWYRQTLGQGPEFLTYFQNEAQLEKSRLLSDRFSAERPKGSFSTLEIQRTEQGDSAMYLCASSLYHTEAFFGQGTRLTVV.

The chain is built from TRBV23-1 and TRBJ1-1; possibly TRBD1 for D (6 bases). TRBV23-1 qualifies as an ORF whose function is uncertain. With 3 bases removed from V and 0 bases from J, the gap between germline ends came to 11 bases. The CDR3 contains 15 residues. The CDR3 sequence is CASSHRQGMNTEAFF. The CDR3 DNA follows: TGCGCCAGCAGTCATCGGCAGGGGATGAACACTGAAGCTTTCTTT.

This clone has just a few counts. This chain joins TRBV7-8 and TRBJ2-5; 11 nucleotides align to TRBD2. Trimming removed 4 bases from V and 5 bases from J; junction bases left unmatched: 9. CDR1 and CDR2 (germline): SGHVS, FQNEAQ. The CDR3 is 16 amino acids. In nucleotides, the CDR3 is TGTGCCAGCAGCTGGGGTAGCGGGGGGGCAGTGGAGACCCAGTACTTC. This sequence encodes CASSWGSGGAVETQYF.

The chain links TRBV11-2 to TRBJ1-5; no clear D gene. The CDR3 contains 13 residues. The V end lost 5 bases, the J end lost 7 bases, and 12 bases lay between the germline ends. Germline loops: CDR1 SGHAT, CDR2 FQNNGV. The CDR3 coding sequence is TGTGCCAGCAGCACCCGAAGCACGCAGCCCCAGCATTTT. It encodes CASSTRSTQPQHF.

As regards this clone: Mismatch with germline at one junction end may stem from a read error. For the CDR3, the DNA is TGTGCCAGCACCTTAGTACAGGGCCACGAGCAGTACTTC. Translation gives CASTLVQGHEQYF. V gene TRBV7-9 combines with J gene TRBJ2-7, with D possibly matching TRBD1 (6 bases). The CDR3 is 13 amino acids. Germline V gene data show CDR1 as SEHNR and CDR2 as FQNEAQ (reference sequence).

This chain joins TRBV9 and TRBJ2-1; TRBD2 matches 12 bases. The CDR3 totals 22 residues. V trimming: 3 bases; J trimming: 0 bases; junction bases outside the gene matches: 19. The germline CDR1 and CDR2 sequences are SGDLS and YYNGEE. CDR3 sequence reads: CASSEGFVRTSGDTSSYNEQFF. CDR3 DNA sequence: TGTGCCAGCAGCGAGGGGTTTGTGAGGACTAGCGGGGATACTAGCTCCTACAATGAGCAGTTCTTC.

Concerning this clone itself: One end of the junction fails to match germline, which may point to a read error. The chain combines TRBV18 with TRBJ2-7, with D uncertain. The CDR3 is 15 residues long. The germline gives CDR1 KGHSH, CDR2 LQKENI. The chain's CDR3 is CASSPDAGSPSPNHF. In nucleotides, the CDR3 is TGTGCCAGCTCACCCGACGCCGGGTCCCCATCCCCGAACCACTTC.

The genes are TRBV4-3 and TRBJ2-7; possible D gene TRBD2, 5 bases. Trimming shortened V by 1 base and J by 7 bases, and 17 bases separated the two germline ends. CDR3 length equals 15 residues. Germline V gene lookup returns CDR1 LGHNA and CDR2 YSLEER. CDR3 nucleotide sequence: TGCGCCAGCAGCCAAGCTAGGAGGACCGCCGGAGAGCAGTACTTC. Protein sequence: CASSQARRTAGEQYF.

The genes are TRBV4-3 and TRBJ1-2, with D uncertain. V lost 0 bases to trimming and J lost 8 bases, with 16 bases between them. The V gene's germline CDR1 is LGHNA and CDR2 YSLEER. The CDR3 length is 15 residues. The CDR3 region has the DNA TGCGCCAGCAGCCAAGATTTGTGGGGAATGGGGGGCTACACCTTC. This codes for CASSQDLWGMGGYTF.

The rearrangement joins TRBV2 to TRBJ2-5; TRBD2 aligns across 12 bases. J gave up 4 bases and V 5 bases, and 14 bases lay outside the gene matches. The germline CDR1 and CDR2 sequences are SNHLY and FYNNEI. The CDR3 length is 18 residues. The CDR3 reads CASSSLAGGRVSGETQYF. CDR3 DNA: TGTGCCAGCAGTTCCCTAGCGGGGGGGCGGGTATCAGGAGAGACCCAGTACTTC.

The rearrangement uses TRBV11-2 and TRBJ1-2, with D maybe TRBD1 (5 bases). From germline, CDR1 is SGHAT and CDR2 FQNNGV. V dropped 1 base and J dropped 6 bases, with 12 bases sitting between them. The CDR3 is 14 residues long. CDR3 DNA sequence: TGTGCCAGCAGCTTAGGTTCGACAGTTCATGGCTACACCTTC. It is translated as CASSLGSTVHGYTF.

J is TRBJ2-3 and V is TRBV7-2, with 7 bases fitting TRBD1. V lost 3 bases to trimming and J lost 3 bases; unmatched junction nucleotides: 9. This CDR3 comprises 16 residues. Germline CDR1 and CDR2: SGHTA and FQGNSA. CDR3 loop: CASSFWDSKATDTQYF. The CDR3 nucleotides read TGTGCCAGCAGCTTTTGGGACAGTAAGGCGACAGATACGCAGTATTTT.